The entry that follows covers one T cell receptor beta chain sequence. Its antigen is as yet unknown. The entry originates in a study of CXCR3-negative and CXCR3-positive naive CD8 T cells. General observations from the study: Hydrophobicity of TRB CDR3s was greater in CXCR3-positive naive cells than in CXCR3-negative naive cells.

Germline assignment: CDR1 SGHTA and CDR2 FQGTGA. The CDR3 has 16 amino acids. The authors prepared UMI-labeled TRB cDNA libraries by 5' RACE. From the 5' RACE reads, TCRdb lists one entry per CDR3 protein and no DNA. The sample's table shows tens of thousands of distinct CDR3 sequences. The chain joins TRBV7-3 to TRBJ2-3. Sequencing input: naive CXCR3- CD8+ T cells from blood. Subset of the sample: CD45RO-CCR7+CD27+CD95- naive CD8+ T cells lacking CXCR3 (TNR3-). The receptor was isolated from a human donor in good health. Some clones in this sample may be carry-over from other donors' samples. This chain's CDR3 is CASSLRAASGTDTQYF. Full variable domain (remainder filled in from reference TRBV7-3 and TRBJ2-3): GAGVSQTPSNKVTEKGKYVELRCDPISGHTALYWYRQSLGQGPEFLIYFQGTGAADDSGLPNDRFFAVRPEGSVSTLKIQRTERGDSAVYLCASSLRAASGTDTQYFGPGTRLTVL.